These T cell receptor beta chains were read from a single sample in a study of beta chain features in type 1 diabetes. The protocol was immunoSEQ multiplex PCR, while the TCRdb copy is restricted to in-frame clones and leaves out a portion. The repertoire has 640,000 or so clones, about an eighth of them found once; the top ten carry around 0.04%. Sequenced material: naive CD4+ T cells from blood. Source of these receptors: a man younger than 30 with type 1 diabetes. CDR3s include the opening cysteine and the closing phenylalanine or tryptophan. D genes are given only for firm matches. Some rows mark clone size as missing; the rest say once, few, many or name a class of expanded clone.

d_gene: -; v_gene: TRBV29-1; abundance: few; j_gene: TRBJ1-2; CDR3nt: TGCAGCGTTGATGACGGCTACACCTTC; CDR3aa: CSVDDGYTF
d_gene: TRBD1; v_gene: TRBV7-2; abundance: few; j_gene: TRBJ1-1; CDR3nt: TGTGCCAGCAGCTTCACAGGGGGCGCCTCTGAAGCTTTCTTT; CDR3aa: CASSFTGGASEAFF
d_gene: -; v_gene: TRBV28; abundance: -; j_gene: TRBJ1-2; CDR3nt: TGTGCCAGCAACCCCCCGGGGGCCGATGGCTACACCTTC; CDR3aa: CASNPPGADGYTF
d_gene: TRBD1; v_gene: TRBV30; abundance: few; j_gene: TRBJ1-3; CDR3nt: TGTGCCTGGACCGGGGACAGCTCTGGAAACACCATATATTTT; CDR3aa: CAWTGDSSGNTIYF
d_gene: -; v_gene: TRBV7-9; abundance: -; j_gene: TRBJ1-5; CDR3nt: TGTGCCAGCAGCTTACAGGGGAATCAGCCCCAGCATTTT; CDR3aa: CASSLQGNQPQHF
d_gene: -; v_gene: TRBV9; abundance: -; j_gene: TRBJ2-3; CDR3nt: TGTGCCAGCAGCGTAAGCGGTAGCACAGATACGCAGTATTTT; CDR3aa: CASSVSGSTDTQYF
d_gene: -; v_gene: TRBV19; abundance: -; j_gene: TRBJ2-1; CDR3nt: TGTGCCAGTAGTACACGGGGGAGCAATGAGCAGTTCTTC; CDR3aa: CASSTRGSNEQFF
d_gene: TRBD1; v_gene: TRBV29-1; abundance: few; j_gene: TRBJ1-5; CDR3nt: TGCAGCGTGATGGGACAGGGGGATTTCAATCAGCCCCAGCATTTT; CDR3aa: CSVMGQGDFNQPQHF
d_gene: -; v_gene: TRBV7-7; abundance: -; j_gene: TRBJ2-1; CDR3nt: TGTGCTAGCAGCTTAGGGGCAGGCTACAATGAGCAGTTCTTC; CDR3aa: CASSLGAGYNEQFF
d_gene: -; v_gene: TRBV28; abundance: few; j_gene: TRBJ1-3; CDR3nt: TGTGCCAGCTCCCTTGAGACTCGCACCATATATTTT; CDR3aa: CASSLETRTIYF
d_gene: -; v_gene: TRBV30; abundance: -; j_gene: TRBJ2-1; CDR3nt: TGTGCCTGGAGTGTACGGGGACTTAACTACAATGAGCAGTTCTTC; CDR3aa: CAWSVRGLNYNEQFF
d_gene: TRBD1; v_gene: TRBV14; abundance: few; j_gene: TRBJ1-2; CDR3nt: TGTGCCAGCAGCCTAGGGACAGCCTATGGCTACACCTTC; CDR3aa: CASSLGTAYGYTF
d_gene: -; v_gene: TRBV5-1; abundance: few; j_gene: TRBJ1-1; CDR3nt: TGCGCCAGCAGCAGAGCAGGGACGGAGATGGTGGGTGCTTTCTTT; CDR3aa: CASSRAGTEMVGAFF
d_gene: -; v_gene: TRBV27; abundance: few; j_gene: TRBJ2-6; CDR3nt: TGTGCCAGCAGCGGTCCTGGGGCGTCTGGGGCCAACGTCCTGACTTTC; CDR3aa: CASSGPGASGANVLTF
d_gene: TRBD1; v_gene: TRBV19; abundance: -; j_gene: TRBJ2-1; CDR3nt: TGTGCCAGTAGACCCAGGGGGAGCTCCTACAATGAGCAGTTCTTC; CDR3aa: CASRPRGSSYNEQFF
d_gene: -; v_gene: TRBV21-1; abundance: -; j_gene: TRBJ2-7; CDR3nt: TGTGCCAGCAGCAAACTGGTGGGGGGACCCTACGAGCAGTACTTC; CDR3aa: CASSKLVGGPYEQYF
d_gene: -; v_gene: TRBV5-1; abundance: -; j_gene: TRBJ2-6; CDR3nt: TGCGCCAGCAGCTTGGAGGGTATGAGGGCCAACGTCCTGACTTTC; CDR3aa: CASSLEGMRANVLTF
d_gene: -; v_gene: TRBV30; abundance: few; j_gene: TRBJ1-1; CDR3nt: TGTGCCTGGAGTAGAGGGCAGAACACTGAAGCTTTCTTT; CDR3aa: CAWSRGQNTEAFF
d_gene: TRBD2; v_gene: TRBV7-2; abundance: few; j_gene: TRBJ2-7; CDR3nt: TGTGCCAGCAGCTCACTGGGGAGGGGTAGCGGGGAGATCTACGAGCAGTACTTC; CDR3aa: CASSSLGRGSGEIYEQYF
d_gene: -; v_gene: TRBV10-3; abundance: few; j_gene: TRBJ2-3; CDR3nt: TGTGCCAGCAGTTACCCTGGCACAGATACGCAGTATTTT; CDR3aa: CASSYPGTDTQYF
d_gene: TRBD1; v_gene: TRBV5-1; abundance: -; j_gene: TRBJ2-2; CDR3nt: TGCGCCAGCAGCTTGACAGGGGCGAACACCGGGGAGCTGTTTTTT; CDR3aa: CASSLTGANTGELFF
d_gene: -; v_gene: TRBV4-1; abundance: few; j_gene: TRBJ2-1; CDR3nt: TGCGCCAGCAGCCAAGTAAGGGGTCCGCTAGCGAGATACAATGAGCAGTTCTTC; CDR3aa: CASSQVRGPLARYNEQFF
d_gene: TRBD2; v_gene: TRBV27; abundance: -; j_gene: TRBJ2-5; CDR3nt: TGTGCCAGCAGTTTATCGGGGACTAGTCAAGAGACCCAGTACTTC; CDR3aa: CASSLSGTSQETQYF
d_gene: -; v_gene: TRBV7-2; abundance: -; j_gene: TRBJ2-7; CDR3nt: TGTGCCAGCAGCCCTGACTGGTACGAGCAGTACTTC; CDR3aa: CASSPDWYEQYF
d_gene: -; v_gene: TRBV5-4; abundance: few; j_gene: TRBJ1-1; CDR3nt: TGTGCCAGCAGCCCCCCCGGGGCGCGCGGTACTGAAGCTTTCTTT; CDR3aa: CASSPPGARGTEAFF
d_gene: TRBD1; v_gene: TRBV6-6; abundance: few; j_gene: TRBJ2-5; CDR3nt: TGTGCCAGCAGATCCCGACAGGGAGATTACCAAGAGACCCAGTACTTC; CDR3aa: CASRSRQGDYQETQYF
d_gene: -; v_gene: TRBV12-5; abundance: few; j_gene: TRBJ2-1; CDR3nt: TGTGCTAGTGGTTTGGTACGTCGGCAGGGGGGCAATGAGCAGTTCTTC; CDR3aa: CASGLVRRQGGNEQFF
d_gene: -; v_gene: TRBV11-2; abundance: -; j_gene: TRBJ2-5; CDR3nt: TGTGCCAGCAGCTTTCTCCGGCTGGCCGACTGGTTCAAGGAGACCCAGTACTTC; CDR3aa: CASSFLRLADWFKETQYF
d_gene: -; v_gene: TRBV2; abundance: -; j_gene: TRBJ2-5; CDR3nt: TGTGCCAGAGCTGGTGGGACGGCAGAGACCCAGTACTTC; CDR3aa: CARAGGTAETQYF
d_gene: -; v_gene: TRBV19; abundance: -; j_gene: TRBJ1-5; CDR3nt: TGTGCCAGTAGTATCTGGGCAGGTGCTCTTAATCAGCCCCAGCATTTT; CDR3aa: CASSIWAGALNQPQHF